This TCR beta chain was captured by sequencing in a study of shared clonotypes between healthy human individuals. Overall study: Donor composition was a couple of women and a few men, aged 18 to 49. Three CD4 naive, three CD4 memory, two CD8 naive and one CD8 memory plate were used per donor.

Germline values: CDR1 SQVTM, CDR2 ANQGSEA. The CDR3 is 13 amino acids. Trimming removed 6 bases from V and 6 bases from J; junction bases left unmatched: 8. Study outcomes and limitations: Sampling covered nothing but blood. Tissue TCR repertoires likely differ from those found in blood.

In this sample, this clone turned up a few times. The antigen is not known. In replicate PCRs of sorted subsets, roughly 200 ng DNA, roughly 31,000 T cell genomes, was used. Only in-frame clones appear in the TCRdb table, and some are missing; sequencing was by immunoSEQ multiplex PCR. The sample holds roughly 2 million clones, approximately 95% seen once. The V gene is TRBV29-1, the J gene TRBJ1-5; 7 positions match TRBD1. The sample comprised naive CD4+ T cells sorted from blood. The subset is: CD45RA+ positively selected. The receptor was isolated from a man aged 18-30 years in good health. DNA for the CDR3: TGCAGCGTCAGCCCAGGGGGAGGTCAGCCCCAGCATTTT. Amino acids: CSVSPGGGQPQHF.